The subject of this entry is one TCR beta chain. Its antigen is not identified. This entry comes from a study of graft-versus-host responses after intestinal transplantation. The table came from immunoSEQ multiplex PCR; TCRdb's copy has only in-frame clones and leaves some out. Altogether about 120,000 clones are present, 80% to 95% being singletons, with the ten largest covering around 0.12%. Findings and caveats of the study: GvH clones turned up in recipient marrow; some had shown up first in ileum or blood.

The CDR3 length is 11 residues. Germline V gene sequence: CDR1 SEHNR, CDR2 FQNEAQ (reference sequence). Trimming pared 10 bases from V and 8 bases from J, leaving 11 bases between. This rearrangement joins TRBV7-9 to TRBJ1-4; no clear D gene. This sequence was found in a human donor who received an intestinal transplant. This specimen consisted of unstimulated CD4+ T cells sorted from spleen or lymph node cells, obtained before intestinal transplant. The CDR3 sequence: CAIPAVEKLFF. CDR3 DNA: TGTGCCATCCCGGCAGTAGAAAAACTGTTTTTT. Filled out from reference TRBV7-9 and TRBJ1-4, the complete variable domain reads DTGVSQNPRHKITKRGQNVTFRCDPISEHNRLYWYRQTLGQGPEFLTYFQNEAQLEKSRLLSDRFSAERPKGSFSTLEIQRTEQGDSAMYLCAIPAVEKLFFGSGTQLSVL.